This T cell receptor (beta chain) was recovered during a study of post-analysis software for immune sequencing data. Study-wide background: Relapsing-remitting, secondary progressive and progressive-relapsing forms of multiple sclerosis all featured among disease courses. Study-wide results and limits: Samples made in the same batch grouped tightly together by F measure. Controls had lower frequencies than patients of five or six TRBV segments, which included TRBV5-6, TRBV5-1 and TRBV20-1. Patients with multiple sclerosis recorded significantly lower normalized Chao1 diversity than controls, the study found.

Trimming cost V 2 bases and J 8 bases, with 7 bases left between them. The CDR3 loop spans 12 amino acids. CDR1 MNHNY and CDR2 SVGAGI come from the germline V gene (reference sequence). Concerning this clonotype itself: Antigen specificity is unknown.

The library was made from cDNA and included unique molecular identifiers. Once about 0.95 to 10 million T cells were used, 400,000 to 550,000 cDNA molecules resulted. MiXCR was run by TCRdb on the PCR reads, yielding one entry per CDR3 protein. Of around 500,000 distinct CDR3 sequences in the sample, less than 40% were seen once. The sequence was obtained from a girl aged 2-17 years with multiple sclerosis. Input material: blood. The chain uses TRBV6-6 and TRBJ2-1; D call uncertain. CDR3 protein: CASSYREDEQFF. CDR3 sequence (DNA): TGTGCCAGCAGTTACCGTGAGGATGAGCAGTTCTTC.